Following are 6 T cell receptor beta chains from one sample sequenced in a study of blood T cell repertoires in COVID-19. The table came from immunoSEQ multiplex PCR; TCRdb's copy has only in-frame clones and leaves some out. Here the sample spans a few hundred thousand clones, around 90% being singletons. Sequenced material: PBMCs or T cells enriched from blood (not recorded which). These receptors were taken from a man aged 25 to 40 who had been exposed to COVID-19.

In its sample, this clone was seen many times. In DNA form, the CDR3 reads TGTGCCAGCAGCCATTGGACAGGGGGTGGTACCGGGGAGCTGTTTTTT. It is translated as CASSHWTGGGTGELFF. V and J are TRBV3-1 (or the pseudogene TRBV3-2) and TRBJ2-2; TRBD1 agrees at 10 bases. V lost 3 bases to trimming and J lost 5 bases; unmatched junction nucleotides: 6. Germline V gives CDR1 LGHDT, CDR2 YNNKEL (reference sequence). The CDR3 contains 16 residues.

The chain carries TRBV7-2 and TRBJ2-7, with 9 bases fitting TRBD2. Germline assignment: CDR1 SGHTA and CDR2 FQGNSA. The ends lost 3 bases at V and 2 bases at J; junction bases unmatched: 5. There are 15 residues in the CDR3. The CDR3 sequence is CASSLTSGPTYEQYF. For the CDR3, the DNA is TGTGCCAGCAGCTTGACTAGCGGCCCTACCTACGAGCAGTACTTC.

The chain employs TRBV12-3 or TRBV12-4 and TRBJ2-7; weak D call: TRBD1 (7 bases). The CDR3 runs 13 residues. Deletions cut 4 bases from V and 6 bases from J, with 13 bases between. CDR3 region: CASSSSQGGEQYF. Here the CDR3 DNA reads TGTGCCAGCAGTTCGAGCCAGGGGGGCGAGCAGTACTTC.

This clone appeared once. V and J are TRBV18 and TRBJ1-6; no reliable D call. CDR3 length equals 13 residues. Per the germline V gene, CDR1 is KGHSH and CDR2 is LQKENI. The CDR3 is CASGSSYNSPLHF. In DNA, the CDR3 is TGTGCTTCGGGGAGCTCCTATAATTCACCCCTCCACTTT.

The chain couples TRBV10-3 to TRBJ1-5; D is uncertain. V lost 2 bases and J lost 4, with 3 bases in between. The CDR3 contains 12 residues. CDR1 and CDR2 from the germline V gene are ENHRY and SYGVKD. The CDR3 region is CAISEQNQPQHF. CDR3 DNA sequence: TGTGCCATCAGTGAGCAGAATCAGCCCCAGCATTTT.

J is TRBJ2-7 and V is TRBV7-9; 8 bases fit TRBD2. Germline-derived CDR1 and CDR2 are SEHNR and FQNEAQ (reference sequence). Unmatched junction bases numbered 13, after V lost 0 bases and J lost 9 bases. The length of the CDR3 is 16 residues. For the CDR3, the DNA is TGTGCCAGCAGCTTAGCGCTTGGCGGGGGGCCCGGATGGCAGTACTTC. This encodes CASSLALGGGPGWQYF.